The clone carrying this T cell receptor beta chain was seen only a few times. This CDR3 is built from 15 residues. The V end was cut by 3 bases, the J end by 2 bases, with 14 bases between. Germline CDR1 reads SGHRS; CDR2 reads YFSETQ. This sample stems from a study of regulatory T cells in long-lasting Graves disease. As to time point: newly diagnosed GD, antithyroid drugs for less than 3 months. Scientists built the TCR library using RNA that was extracted from PBMCs. iRepertoire HTBI primers and Arm-PCR of CDR3 regions built TCR beta libraries. Each CDR3 protein gets one entry after TCRdb re-called the multiplex PCR reads with MiXCR. In the table there are approximately 470,000 distinct CDR3 sequences, 16% of which are singletons. This sample was shared with a second study, whose subject was T cells in Graves' hyperthyroidism and ophthalmopathy. That work adds: Patients aged 18 to 65 with hyperthyroidism were newly diagnosed, with duration under 2 months.

The rearrangement links TRBV5-1 to TRBJ2-5, with D maybe TRBD1 (6 bases). Sequenced material: peripheral blood mononuclear cells (PBMCs), taken at new diagnosis, from a patient treated with antithyroid drugs. This receptor was taken from a man aged 35 to 55 with Graves disease. The CDR3 loop is CASSSQQGAQETQYF. CDR3 DNA sequence: TGCGCCAGCAGCTCCCAACAGGGAGCGCAAGAGACCCAGTACTTC.